This T cell receptor (beta chain) appears in the sequencing data of a study of shared clonotypes between healthy human individuals. The protocol was immunoSEQ multiplex PCR, while the TCRdb copy is restricted to in-frame clones and leaves out a portion. This table holds around 940,000 clones, less than 85% found once. CDR1 is SEHNR and CDR2 is FQNEAQ in the germline V gene (reference sequence). The trim removed 5 bases at V and 2 bases at J, leaving 4 bases unmatched. The CDR3 contains 15 residues. This clonotype was sampled from a young man in good health. The V gene is TRBV7-9, the J gene TRBJ1-2; 11 nucleotides line up with TRBD1. The sample comprised memory CD4+ T cells sorted from blood. Subset in this sample: CD45RA-negative fraction. CDR3 amino acids: CASSQDRGPNYGYTF. DNA for the CDR3: TGTGCCAGCAGCCAGGACAGGGGGCCAAACTATGGCTACACCTTC.